The next 6 T cell receptor beta chains were all read from a single sample in a study of blood T cell repertoires in COVID-19 (dated by TCRdb to about 2020). The receptor library was made with the immunoSEQ multiplex PCR assay. TCRdb holds this immuneACCESS table with in-frame rearrangements only. Some clones are missing; in checked studies, unresolved V genes explain under half, and the rest has no known cause. In all, the sample holds under 500,000 clones, and about 90% of those were seen once. The ten biggest clones cover around 1.8% of the sample. Sequenced input: PBMCs or T cells enriched from blood (not recorded which). These receptors all come from a woman between 18 and 29 years old with acute COVID-19.

The V call is TRBV12-5, the J call TRBJ2-3, with D perhaps TRBD2 (7 bases). Trimming took 6 bases from V and 2 from J, leaving 18 bases between them. The germline gives CDR1 LGHNT, CDR2 FRNRAP. CDR3 length: 16 amino acids. CDR3 sequence: CASGVGAGAFTDTQYF. DNA for the CDR3: TGTGCTAGTGGGGTAGGGGCGGGGGCCTTCACAGATACGCAGTATTTT.

The rearrangement uses TRBV5-1 and TRBJ1-1, with D possibly matching TRBD1 (6 bases). This CDR3 has 15 amino acids. The ends were cut back, 0 bases at V and 4 bases at J, with 13 bases in the middle. Germline loops: CDR1 SGHRS, CDR2 YFSETQ. This CDR3 reads CASSLVAGAGTEAFF. CDR3 nucleotides: TGCGCCAGCAGCTTGGTTGCGGGGGCAGGCACTGAAGCTTTCTTT. Using reference TRBV5-1 and TRBJ1-1 for the parts outside the CDR3, the full variable domain is KAGVTQTPRYLIKTRGQQVTLSCSPISGHRSVSWYQQTPGQGLQFLFEYFSETQRNKGNFPGRFSGRQFSNSRSEMNVSTLELGDSALYLCASSLVAGAGTEAFFGQGTRLTVV.

V usage is TRBV21-1 and J usage is TRBJ1-4; the table's D call TRBD1 went unverified against the DNA. TRBV21-1 is tagged as a pseudogene. CDR3 size: 15 residues. The CDR3 DNA reads TGTGCCAGCAGCCCCTCGACAGGGCTTAATGAAAAACTGTTTTTT. As protein: CASSPSTGLNEKLFF.

This clone was seen once. The chain employs TRBV4-1 and TRBJ2-3; 8 bases are a match to TRBD1. Germline CDR1 MGHRA, CDR2 YSYEKL. Trimming cost V 1 base and J 4 bases; bases outside gene matches: 1. CDR3 length equals 14 residues. CDR3 protein: CASSQGQGSDTQYF. The CDR3 DNA reads as TGCGCCAGCAGCCAAGGACAGGGGTCAGATACGCAGTATTTT.

This chain joins TRBV13 and TRBJ2-7, with 9 nucleotides matching TRBD1. The ends lost 5 bases at V and 0 bases at J; junction bases unmatched: 8. The CDR3 is made up of 16 amino acids. Looked up from germline, CDR1 is PRHDT and CDR2 is FYEKMQ (reference sequence). The CDR3 DNA reads TGTGCCAGCAGCCGTAGAGGACAGGGGAGCTCCTACGAGCAGTACTTC. Its translation: CASSRRGQGSSYEQYF.

V usage is TRBV28 and J usage is TRBJ1-2; D is uncertain. This CDR3 region has 17 residues. CDR1 is MDHEN and CDR2 is SYDVKM in the germline V gene. Trimming cost V 2 bases and J 5 bases, with 21 bases left between them. CDR3 residues: CASSLEPWVRVGYGYTF. CDR3 nucleotides: TGTGCCAGCAGTTTAGAACCGTGGGTGAGGGTAGGGTATGGCTACACCTTC.